This T cell receptor (beta chain) was identified during a study of T cells after yellow fever vaccination. Germline values: CDR1 MNHEY, CDR2 SVGAGI. Between the trimmed V and J ends, which lost 3 bases and 1 base, there was a span of 6 bases. This CDR3 contains 13 residues. In its sample, this clonotype was seen a few times. Via MiXCR, TCRdb re-called the 5' RACE reads, giving one row per CDR3 protein. Counted here are about 320,000 distinct CDR3 sequences, over 3.5% occurring once; the ten biggest clones make up approximately 19%. V is TRBV6-5 and J is TRBJ1-1; D is ambiguous. Sequencing used PBMCs, obtained 15 days after the yellow fever booster vaccination. This clonotype originated in a man aged 18 to 30 who received the YFV17D yellow fever vaccine. The CDR3 DNA reads TGTGCCAGCAGTTATCAAGGGAACACTGAAGCTTTCTTT. It translates to CASSYQGNTEAFF.